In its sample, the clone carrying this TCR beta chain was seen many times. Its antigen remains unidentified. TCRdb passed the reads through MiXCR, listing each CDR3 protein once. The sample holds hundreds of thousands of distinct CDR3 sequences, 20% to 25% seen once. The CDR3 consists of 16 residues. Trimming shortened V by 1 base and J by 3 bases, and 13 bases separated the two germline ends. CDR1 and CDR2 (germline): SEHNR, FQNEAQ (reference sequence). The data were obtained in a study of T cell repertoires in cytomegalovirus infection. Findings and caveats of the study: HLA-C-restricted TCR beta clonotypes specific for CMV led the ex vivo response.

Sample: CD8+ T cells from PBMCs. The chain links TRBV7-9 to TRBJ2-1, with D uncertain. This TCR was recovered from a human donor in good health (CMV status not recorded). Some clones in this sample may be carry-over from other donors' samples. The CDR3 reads CASSLVVGLRYNEQFF. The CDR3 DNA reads TGTGCCAGCAGCTTAGTTGTCGGCCTCCGCTACAATGAGCAGTTCTTC. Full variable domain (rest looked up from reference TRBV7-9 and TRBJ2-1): DTGVSQNPRHKITKRGQNVTFRCDPISEHNRLYWYRQTLGQGPEFLTYFQNEAQLEKSRLLSDRFSAERPKGSFSTLEIQRTEQGDSAMYLCASSLVVGLRYNEQFFGPGTRLTVL.